The rows below give T cell receptor beta chains drawn from one sample of a study of T cell responses to AZD1222 COVID-19 vaccine. Sequencing used immunoSEQ multiplex PCR; TCRdb keeps in-frame clones, though not all of them. Of about 97,000 clones listed, approximately 84% are singletons. The starting material was peripheral blood, obtained on day 0 of AZD1222 vaccination. These receptors were collected from an adult in good health. Each CDR3 is given with its conserved first and last residue. The D gene is left open where the match is weak. Expanded clones get a size class; other rows say once, few or many, or leave the size out.

>TRBJ2-7|.|TRBV6-1|.
TGTGCCAGCAGTGACTATGGTGGCAGCATAGCGGACGAGCAGTACTTC
CASSDYGGSIADEQYF
>TRBJ1-5|.|TRBV6-6|.
TGTGCCAGCAGTTCGCAACAGGGAAGGAATCAGCCCCAGCATTTT
CASSSQQGRNQPQHF
>TRBJ1-2|.|TRBV6-4|.
TGTGCCAGCAGTGACTCGAACCATGGCAGAAACTATGGCTACACCTTC
CASSDSNHGRNYGYTF
>TRBJ1-1|TRBD1|TRBV28|.
TGTGCCAGCAGTTTACGGGCAGGGGGAAGGAACACTGAAGCTTTCTTT
CASSLRAGGRNTEAFF
>TRBJ1-4|TRBD1|TRBV19|few
TGTGCCAGTAGTGTACGACAGGGGAATGAAAAACTGTTTTTT
CASSVRQGNEKLFF
>TRBJ2-5|.|TRBV6-5|.
TGTGCCAGCAGTTACTCGGGCTTTCAAGAGACCCAGTACTTC
CASSYSGFQETQYF
>TRBJ1-1|.|TRBV15|.
TGTGCCACCAGGGGGGGAGGCAGGAGGAACACTGAAGCTTTCTTT
CATRGGGRRNTEAFF
>TRBJ1-3|TRBD1|TRBV3-1/TRBV3-2|.
TGTGCCAGCAGCCAAATCGCACAGGGGGTCCTCTCTGGAAACACCATATATTTT
CASSQIAQGVLSGNTIYF
>TRBJ2-2|TRBD2|TRBV19|once
TGTGCCAGTAGAAAACTAGCGGGGCGAATCACCGGGGAGCTGTTTTTT
CASRKLAGRITGELFF
>TRBJ2-2|.|TRBV19|.
TGTGCCAGTAGTATAGGAGGCATTACGACCGGGGAGCTGTTTTTT
CASSIGGITTGELFF
>TRBJ1-1|.|TRBV5-4|once
TGTGCCAGCAGCTCTCCCCCCCTTGACAGGTTCACTGAAGCTTTCTTT
CASSSPPLDRFTEAFF
>TRBJ2-1|.|TRBV4-2|.
TGTGCCAGCAGCCAGGGCCAACGCGCCAATGAGCAGTTCTTC
CASSQGQRANEQFF
>TRBJ1-5|.|TRBV21-1|.
TGTGCCAGCAGCCTCGAGGGGGGGTCCCATCAGCCCCAGCATTTT
CASSLEGGSHQPQHF
>TRBJ2-7|TRBD1|TRBV20-1|.
TGCAGTGCTAGAGATCGGACAGGGGGAATCTTC
CSARDRTGGIF
>TRBJ2-3|TRBD2|TRBV3-1/TRBV3-2|.
TGTGCCAGCAGCCAAGAGGGGGGACTAGCAACCGATACGCAGTATTTT
CASSQEGGLATDTQYF
>TRBJ2-1|TRBD2|TRBV7-2|.
TGTGCCAGCAGCCCGCTAGCGGAAACCTACAATGAGCAGTTCTTC
CASSPLAETYNEQFF
>TRBJ1-4|TRBD1|TRBV20-1|.
TGCAGTGCTAGTCGAGGACAGGGTAATCTTGGGGAAAAACTGTTTTTT
CSASRGQGNLGEKLFF
>TRBJ1-5|.|TRBV28|.
TGTGCCAGCAGTTTAATAGGTTTAGGCAATCAGCCCCAGCATTTT
CASSLIGLGNQPQHF
>TRBJ2-3|.|TRBV4-3|.
TGCGCCAGCAGCCAAGATTCCCGAAGCACAGATACGCAGTATTTT
CASSQDSRSTDTQYF
>TRBJ2-3|TRBD1|TRBV9|.
TGTGCCAGCAGCGTAGGAGTCAGGGGGTCTGTCCCCACAGATACGCAGTATTTT
CASSVGVRGSVPTDTQYF
>TRBJ1-2|TRBD1|TRBV24-1|.
TGTGCCACCAGTGACCCGGGACAGATCTATGGCTACACCTTC
CATSDPGQIYGYTF
>TRBJ2-1|TRBD2|TRBV7-8|.
TGTGCCAGCAGCGCCTGGACTAGCGGGGAGCAGTTCTTC
CASSAWTSGEQFF
>TRBJ2-7|.|TRBV7-2|.
TGTGCCAGCAGCTTACACGGTCGTGGCGACTACGAGCAGTACTTC
CASSLHGRGDYEQYF
>TRBJ1-2|.|TRBV29-1|.
TGCAGCGTTGAGAGTAACTATGGCTACACCTTC
CSVESNYGYTF
>TRBJ1-3|TRBD1|TRBV19|.
TGTGCCAGTAGTTCCGGGACAGGGGGCATTGCTGGAAACACCATATATTTT
CASSSGTGGIAGNTIYF
>TRBJ2-1|.|TRBV11-3|.
TGTGCCAGCAGCTTACGCGGGATATCCTACAATGAGCAGTTCTTC
CASSLRGISYNEQFF
>TRBJ2-7|.|TRBV5-1|.
TGCGCCAGCAGCTCCCAGGGTGCCGAGCAGTACTTC
CASSSQGAEQYF
>TRBJ2-5|TRBD2|TRBV5-1|.
TGCGCCAGCAGCCCTACTAGCGGGAGAGCAGAGACCCAGTACTTC
CASSPTSGRAETQYF
>TRBJ2-5|.|TRBV12-3/TRBV12-4|once
TGTGCCAGCAGTTGGGTACTATCGACCCAGTACTTC
CASSWVLSTQYF
>TRBJ1-3|.|TRBV2|once
TGTGCCAGCAGTGAAGTTGGCAGCTCTGGAAACACCATATATTTT
CASSEVGSSGNTIYF
>TRBJ1-6|TRBD1|TRBV13|.
TGTGCCAGCAGCCTTGGACAGGGGTTTAATTCACCCCTCCACTTT
CASSLGQGFNSPLHF
>TRBJ1-1|TRBD1|TRBV10-3|.
TGTGCCATCAGTGAACAGGGGTTCACTGAAGCTTTCTTT
CAISEQGFTEAFF
>TRBJ1-3|.|TRBV5-6|few
TGTGCCAGCAGCCTATTTTCGGGCTCCGGAAACACCATATATTTT
CASSLFSGSGNTIYF
>TRBJ1-1|.|TRBV27|few
TGTGCCAGCAGGGGGTCAGGATCCACTGAAGCTTTCTTT
CASRGSGSTEAFF
>TRBJ1-3|.|TRBV5-8|few
TGTGCCAGCAGCTGGGGTCTCTCTGGAAACACCATATATTTT
CASSWGLSGNTIYF